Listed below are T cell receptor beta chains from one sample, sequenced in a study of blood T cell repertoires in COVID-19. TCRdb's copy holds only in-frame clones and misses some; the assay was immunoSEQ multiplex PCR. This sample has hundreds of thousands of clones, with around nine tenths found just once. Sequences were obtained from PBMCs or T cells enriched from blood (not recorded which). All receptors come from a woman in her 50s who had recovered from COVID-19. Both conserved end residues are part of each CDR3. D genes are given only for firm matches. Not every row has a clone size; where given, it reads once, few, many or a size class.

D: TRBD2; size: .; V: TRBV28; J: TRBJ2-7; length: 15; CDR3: CASSLASGGKDGQYF; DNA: TGTGCCAGCAGTTTGGCTAGCGGAGGTAAGGACGGGCAGTACTTC
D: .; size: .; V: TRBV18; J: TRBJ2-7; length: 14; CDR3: CASSPEARDYEQYF; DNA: TGTGCCAGCTCACCGGAAGCCAGGGACTACGAGCAGTACTTC
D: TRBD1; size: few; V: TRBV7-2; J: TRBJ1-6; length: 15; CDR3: CASSQRGQPNSPLHF; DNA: TGTGCCAGCAGTCAACGGGGACAGCCAAATTCACCCCTCCACTTT
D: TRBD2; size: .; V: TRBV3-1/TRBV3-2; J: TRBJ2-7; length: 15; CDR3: CASSLGLAGVGEQYF; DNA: TGTGCCAGCAGCCTTGGCTTAGCGGGAGTTGGGGAGCAGTACTTC
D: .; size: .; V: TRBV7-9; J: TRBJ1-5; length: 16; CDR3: CASSGAQGESNQPQHF; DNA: TGTGCCAGCAGCGGAGCGCAGGGTGAGAGCAATCAGCCCCAGCATTTT
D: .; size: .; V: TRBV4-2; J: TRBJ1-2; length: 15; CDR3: CASSQEQGNNYGYTF; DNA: TGTGCCAGCAGCCAGGAACAGGGTAACAACTATGGCTACACCTTC
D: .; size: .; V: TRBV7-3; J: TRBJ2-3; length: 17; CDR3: CASSSPGGGINTDTQYF; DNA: TGTGCCAGCAGCTCGCCCGGCGGCGGGATCAACACAGATACGCAGTATTTT
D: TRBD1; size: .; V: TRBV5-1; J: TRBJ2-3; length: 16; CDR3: CASSQGTGGSTDTQYF; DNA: TGCGCCAGCAGCCAAGGGACAGGGGGAAGCACAGATACGCAGTATTTT
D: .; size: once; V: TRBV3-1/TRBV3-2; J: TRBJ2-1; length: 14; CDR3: CASSQWSRANEQFF; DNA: TGTGCCAGCAGCCAATGGTCCAGGGCCAATGAGCAGTTCTTC
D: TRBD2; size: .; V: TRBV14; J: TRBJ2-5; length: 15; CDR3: CASSQFSGRQETQYF; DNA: TGTGCCAGCAGCCAATTTAGCGGGAGACAAGAGACCCAGTACTTC
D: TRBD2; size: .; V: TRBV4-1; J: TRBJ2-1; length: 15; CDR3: CASSQETSGSPKQFF; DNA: TGCGCCAGCAGCCAAGAAACTAGCGGGAGCCCTAAGCAGTTCTTC
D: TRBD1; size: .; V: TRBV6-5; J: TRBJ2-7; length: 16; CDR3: CASSYTPGQGNYEQYF; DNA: TGTGCCAGCAGTTACACGCCGGGACAGGGGAACTACGAGCAGTACTTC
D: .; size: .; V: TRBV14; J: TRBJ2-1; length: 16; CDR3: CASSHFSGRYYNEQFF; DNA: TGTGCCAGCAGCCACTTCTCGGGAAGATACTACAATGAGCAGTTCTTC
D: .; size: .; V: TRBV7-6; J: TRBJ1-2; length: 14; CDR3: CASSLGEANYGYTF; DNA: TGTGCCAGCAGTCTCGGGGAAGCTAACTATGGCTACACCTTC
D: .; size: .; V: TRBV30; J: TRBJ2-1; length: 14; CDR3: CAWSVMTGEDEQFF; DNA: TGTGCCTGGAGTGTAATGACCGGGGAGGATGAGCAGTTCTTC
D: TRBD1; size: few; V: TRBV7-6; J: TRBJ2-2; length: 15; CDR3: CASRRQGAITGELFF; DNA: TGTGCCAGCCGCAGACAGGGAGCTATCACCGGGGAGCTGTTTTTT
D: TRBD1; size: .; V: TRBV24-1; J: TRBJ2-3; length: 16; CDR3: CATSDSRQGSTDTQYF; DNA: TGTGCCACCAGTGATAGCCGACAGGGAAGCACAGATACGCAGTATTTT
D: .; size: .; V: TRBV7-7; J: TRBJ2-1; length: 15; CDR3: CASSLGGGSDNEQFF; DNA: TGTGCTAGCAGCTTAGGTGGTGGGAGTGACAATGAGCAGTTCTTC
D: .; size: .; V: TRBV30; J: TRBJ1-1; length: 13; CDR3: CAQELRGGTEAFF; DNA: TGTGCCCAAGAGCTCAGGGGCGGCACTGAAGCTTTCTTT
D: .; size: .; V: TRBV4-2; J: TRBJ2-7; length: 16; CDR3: CASSQDEGSSTYEQYF; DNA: TGTGCCAGCAGCCAAGATGAGGGAAGCTCTACCTACGAGCAGTACTTC
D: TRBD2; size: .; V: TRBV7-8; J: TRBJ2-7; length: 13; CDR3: CASSRGLALEQYF; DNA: TGTGCCAGCAGCCGAGGACTAGCGCTCGAGCAGTACTTC
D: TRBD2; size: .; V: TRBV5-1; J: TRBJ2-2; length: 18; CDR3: CASSFLGLAGGGTGELFF; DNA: TGCGCCAGCAGCTTTTTGGGACTAGCGGGAGGAGGCACCGGGGAGCTGTTTTTT
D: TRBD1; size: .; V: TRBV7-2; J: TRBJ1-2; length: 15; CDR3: CASSAGDRTIYGYTF; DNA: TGTGCCAGCAGCGCTGGGGACAGGACCATATATGGCTACACCTTC
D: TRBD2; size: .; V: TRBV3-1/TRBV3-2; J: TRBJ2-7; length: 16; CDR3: CASSQVFSGIGHEQYF; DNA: TGTGCCAGCAGCCAAGTGTTTAGCGGGATAGGTCACGAGCAGTACTTC
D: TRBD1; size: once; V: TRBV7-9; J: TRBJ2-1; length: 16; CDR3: CASSLTGTGGFNEQFF; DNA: TGTGCCAGCAGCTTAACCGGGACAGGGGGCTTTAATGAGCAGTTCTTC
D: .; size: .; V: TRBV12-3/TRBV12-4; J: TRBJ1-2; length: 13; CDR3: CASSPTVIYGYTF; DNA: TGTGCCAGCAGTCCCACGGTTATTTATGGCTACACCTTC
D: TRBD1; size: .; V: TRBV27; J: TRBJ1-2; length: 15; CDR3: CASSTLPIDRVGYTF; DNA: TGTGCCAGCAGTACCCTCCCAATTGACAGGGTTGGCTACACCTTC
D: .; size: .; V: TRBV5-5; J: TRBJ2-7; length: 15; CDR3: CASSFRVLGSYEQYF; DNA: TGTGCCAGCAGCTTCAGGGTTTTGGGCTCCTACGAGCAGTACTTC
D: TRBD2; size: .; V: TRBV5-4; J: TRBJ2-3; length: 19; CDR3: CASSLVGLAALGPTDTQYF; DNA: TGTGCCAGCAGCTTGGTCGGGCTAGCGGCATTGGGGCCCACAGATACGCAGTATTTT
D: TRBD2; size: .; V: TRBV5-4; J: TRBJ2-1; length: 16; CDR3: CASSSWTSGRVNEQFF; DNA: TGTGCCAGCAGCTCCTGGACTAGCGGGAGGGTGAATGAGCAGTTCTTC
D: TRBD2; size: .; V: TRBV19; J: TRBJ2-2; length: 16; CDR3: CASSIGSRGSGGELFF; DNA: TGTGCCAGTAGTATCGGGTCTCGCGGGAGTGGCGGGGAGCTGTTTTTT
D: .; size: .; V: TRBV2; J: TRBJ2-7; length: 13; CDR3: CARSRGVTYEQYF; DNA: TGTGCCAGAAGCCGGGGAGTAACCTACGAGCAGTACTTC
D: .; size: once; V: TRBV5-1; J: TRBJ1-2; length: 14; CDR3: CASSSEGTNYGYTF; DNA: TGCGCCAGCAGCTCGGAGGGAACTAACTATGGCTACACCTTC